This T cell receptor beta chain comes out of a study of control samples from healthy donors and cancer patients. The V end lost 2 bases, the J end lost 4 bases, and 11 bases lay between the germline ends. The germline CDR1 and CDR2 sequences are KGHSH and LQKENI. The CDR3 totals 15 residues. The table came from immunoSEQ multiplex PCR; TCRdb's copy has only in-frame clones and leaves some out. The table lists tens of thousands of clones, roughly 93% of them singletons, with about 1.3% in the top ten. Sequencing input: PBMCs. This chain joins TRBV18 and TRBJ2-2; TRBD1 is a possible D gene (6 bases). The TCR was taken from a woman in her 40s with lung cancer. This chain's CDR3 is CASSPGGSITGELFF. In DNA form, the CDR3 reads TGTGCCAGCTCACCAGGGGGCAGTATCACCGGGGAGCTGTTTTTT. The whole variable domain, remainder taken from reference TRBV18 and TRBJ2-2, is NAGVMQNPRHLVRRRGQEARLRCSPMKGHSHVYWYRQLPEEGLKFMVYLQKENIIDESGMPKERFSAEFPKEGPSILRIQQVVRGDSAAYFCASSPGGSITGELFFGEGSRLTVL.